Below, 23 T cell receptor beta chains from the same sample are listed, as sequenced in a study of post-analysis software for immune sequencing data. Findings and caveats of the study: Controls showed lower frequencies than patients for five TRBV segments, and TRBV5-6, TRBV5-1 and TRBV20-1 were among these.

For these receptors, no antigen is known. The library was made from cDNA and included unique molecular identifiers. TCRdb itself ran the PCR reads through MiXCR, one entry per CDR3 protein. The sample yields 450,000 to 700,000 distinct CDR3 sequences, about 44% seen once. The specimen was blood. The source of these receptors is a girl aged 10 to 17 with multiple sclerosis.

The V call is TRBV5-1, the J call TRBJ1-1; D may be TRBD1 (6 bases). Trimming cost V 3 bases and J 0 bases, with 12 bases left between them. Germline V lookup: CDR1 SGHRS, CDR2 YFSETQ. This CDR3 has 15 amino acids. The CDR3 is CASSSGAGVNTEAFF. CDR3 sequence (DNA): TGCGCCAGCAGCTCTGGCGCAGGGGTGAACACTGAAGCTTTCTTT.

The CDR3 protein is CASSFPGGPGGDTQYF. Here the CDR3 DNA reads TGTGCCAGCAGCTTCCCGGGTGGCCCCGGGGGAGATACGCAGTATTTT. The chain links TRBV13 to TRBJ2-3; possible D gene TRBD2, 6 bases. Germline-derived CDR1 and CDR2 are PRHDT and FYEKMQ (reference sequence). The CDR3 length is 16 residues. V dropped 3 bases and J dropped 5 bases, with 18 bases sitting between them.

This chain connects TRBV24-1 to TRBJ2-1; perhaps TRBD2 as D (5 bases). CDR1 and CDR2 (germline): KGHDR, SFDVKD. CDR3 length: 15 amino acids. The V end lost 0 bases, the J end lost 5 bases, and 10 bases lay between the germline ends. CDR3 region: CATSDLLTGNNEQFF. The CDR3 bases are TGTGCCACCAGTGATTTGCTGACGGGGAACAATGAGCAGTTCTTC.

V usage is TRBV12-3 or TRBV12-4 and J usage is TRBJ1-6, with 9 bases fitting TRBD1. Trimming cost V 6 bases and J 7 bases; bases outside gene matches: 4. The CDR3 covers 14 residues. CDR3 in DNA: TGTGCCAGCAGGGCCGGGACAGGGAATTCACCCCTCCACTTT. Amino acids: CASRAGTGNSPLHF.

This clonotype has only a few counts. The rearrangement joins TRBV5-1 to TRBJ1-2; 8 bases line up with TRBD1. The V and J ends lost 3 bases and 4 bases, in that order; junction bases with no gene match: 8. Germline CDR1 and CDR2: SGHRS and YFSETQ. The CDR3 covers 15 residues. In nucleotides, the CDR3 is TGCGCCAGCAGCTGGGGACAGGTGTCCTCCTATGGCTACACCTTC. This sequence encodes CASSWGQVSSYGYTF.

This clonotype appeared a few times. This chain connects TRBV27 to TRBJ2-7; 12 bases agree with TRBD2. The CDR3 runs to 19 residues. Germline V gene data show CDR1 as MNHEY and CDR2 as SMNVEV (reference sequence). Trimming removed 5 bases from V and 1 base from J; junction bases left unmatched: 15. The CDR3 coding sequence is TGTGCCAGCAGTCCAGGGCTAGCGGGAGGGCCTGGAATATCCTACGAGCAGTACTTC. Amino acids: CASSPGLAGGPGISYEQYF.

On this clonotype: One junction end disagrees with the germline gene, perhaps due to a read error. The rearrangement links TRBV4-1 to TRBJ2-1; no clear D gene. Looked up from germline, CDR1 is MGHRA and CDR2 is YSYEKL. There are 15 residues in the CDR3. CDR3: CASNQGSGSYNEQFF. In DNA form, the CDR3 reads TGCGCCAGCAACCAAGGATCCGGCTCCTACAATGAGCAGTTCTTC.

The gene calls are TRBV20-1 and TRBJ2-5; the match to TRBD1 covers 9 bases. This CDR3 region has 13 residues. V shed 6 bases, J shed 2 bases, and the junction held 4 bases outside the gene matches. Germline assignment: CDR1 DFQATT and CDR2 SNEGSKA (reference sequence). In DNA form, the CDR3 reads TGCAGTGCCCCGGGACAGGGTCAAGAGACCCAGTACTTC. It codes for CSAPGQGQETQYF.

The CDR3 DNA reads TGCAGCGTTGTTCGCGGGATGAACAATGAGCAGTTCTTC. Protein product: CSVVRGMNNEQFF. The J gene is TRBJ2-1, the V gene TRBV29-1; tentatively, D is TRBD2 (6 bases). Trimming took off 4 bases at V and 5 bases at J, with 12 bases between the two ends. CDR1 and CDR2 (germline): SQVTM, ANQGSEA. The CDR3 is made up of 13 amino acids.

The chain recombines TRBV5-1 with TRBJ2-7; 7 bases match TRBD1. Germline-derived CDR1 and CDR2 are SGHRS and YFSETQ. This CDR3 has 14 residues. Losses at the gene ends were 0 bases for V and 5 bases for J; bases not matched to a gene: 5. Written as DNA, the CDR3 is TGCGCCAGCAGCTTGGGCAGGGGGTTCAACGAGCAGTACTTC. Amino acid sequence: CASSLGRGFNEQYF.

The V and J genes are TRBV12-3 or TRBV12-4 and TRBJ2-1; D is perhaps TRBD1 or TRBD2 (5 bases each). Deletions cut 5 bases from V and 9 bases from J, with 20 bases between. The length of the CDR3 is 15 residues. This CDR3 is CASSNRDARGPEQFF. In DNA form, the CDR3 reads TGTGCCAGCAGTAACCGGGACGCAAGAGGTCCTGAGCAGTTCTTC.

The V gene is TRBV6-2 or TRBV6-3, the J gene TRBJ2-7; 12 bases align to TRBD2. V lost 7 bases and J lost 0; bases outside the gene matches: 7. The germline V gene has CDR1 MNHEY and CDR2 SVGEGT. The CDR3 covers 16 residues. The CDR3 DNA is TGTGCCAGCAAGGGACTAGCGGGCCCGAGCTCCTACGAGCAGTACTTC. Protein product: CASKGLAGPSSYEQYF.

Here the CDR3 reads CASSLYANSPLHF. The DNA of the CDR3 is TGTGCCAGCAGCTTATACGCCAATTCACCCCTCCACTTT. This chain connects TRBV7-2 to TRBJ1-6; D is unresolved. Germline-derived CDR1 and CDR2 are SGHTA and FQGNSA. Between the trimmed V and J ends, which lost 2 bases and 7 bases, there was a span of 6 bases. The CDR3 loop spans 13 amino acids.

V is TRBV5-5 and J is TRBJ2-7; D is ambiguous. Trimming took off 3 bases at V and 9 bases at J, with 16 bases between the two ends. Germline V gene sequence: CDR1 SGHKS, CDR2 YYEKEE (reference sequence). The CDR3 is 13 residues long. The CDR3 reads CASSSFRFVGQYF. The CDR3, as DNA: TGTGCCAGCAGCTCCTTTCGGTTTGTCGGGCAGTACTTC. The whole variable domain, remainder taken from reference TRBV5-5 and TRBJ2-7, is DAGVTQSPTHLIKTRGQQVTLRCSPISGHKSVSWYQQVLGQGPQFIFQYYEKEERGRGNFPDRFSARQFPNYSSELNVNALLLGDSALYLCASSSFRFVGQYFGPGTRLTVT.

This clonotype was detected a few times. This chain connects TRBV5-1 to TRBJ1-1; no clear D gene. This CDR3 is built from 13 residues. Trimming pared 0 bases from V and 4 bases from J, leaving 7 bases between. The germline gives CDR1 SGHRS, CDR2 YFSETQ. The CDR3 is CASSLVSGTEAFF. Here the CDR3 DNA reads TGCGCCAGCAGCTTGGTGAGCGGCACTGAAGCTTTCTTT.

This clonotype has a single count. The chain combines TRBV10-3 with TRBJ1-2; 8 nucleotides match TRBD1. CDR3 length: 11 residues. CDR1 and CDR2 (germline): ENHRY, SYGVKD. V lost 11 bases, J lost 8 bases, and 7 bases stayed unmatched. This chain's CDR3 is CALGQDSGYTF. The CDR3 DNA is TGTGCCCTGGGACAGGACTCCGGCTACACCTTC.

This chain links TRBV12-3 or TRBV12-4 with TRBJ1-2; possibly TRBD1 for D (5 bases). The CDR3 sequence is 12 residues long. Trimming removed 8 bases at V and 8 bases at J, with 15 bases between. Written as DNA, the CDR3 is TGTGCCAGCTCGTCAGGGTCGTGGGGCTACACCTTC. It is translated as CASSSGSWGYTF.

This clonotype was observed a single time. One end of the junction does not line up with germline, which may come from a read error. V gene TRBV12-3 or TRBV12-4 combines with J gene TRBJ2-3; TRBD1 is a possible D gene (5 bases). The CDR3 extends over 12 amino acids. The CDR3 region is CASSQGKDAQYF. The CDR3, as DNA: TGTGCCAGCAGCCAGGGAAAAGATGCGCAGTATTTT.

This clonotype was picked up a small number of times. J is TRBJ1-2 and V is TRBV7-3; D possibly corresponds to TRBD1 (5 bases). CDR1 SGHTA and CDR2 FQGTGA come from the germline V gene. The germline V and J ends were trimmed by 1 base and 6 bases, with 12 bases remaining between them. The CDR3 runs 14 residues. CDR3 sequence: CASSLMGGRNGYTF. CDR3 coding DNA: TGTGCCAGCAGCTTAATGGGGGGTAGGAATGGCTACACCTTC.

This clonotype was found once. The junction does not match germline at one end; this may be a read error. V is TRBV11-2 and J is TRBJ2-1, with 11 bases identical to TRBD2. Germline V gives CDR1 SGHAT, CDR2 FQNNGV. This CDR3 has 15 amino acids. The CDR3 sequence is CASKHLAGGYNEQFF. CDR3 bases: TGCGCCAGCAAACATTTAGCGGGGGGGTACAATGAGCAGTTCTTC.

This chain links TRBV7-2 with TRBJ2-7; 7 positions match TRBD2. The CDR3 has 14 amino acids. Per germline, CDR1 SGHTA and CDR2 FQGNSA. The J segment lost 2 bases and the V segment lost 4 bases, leaving 5 bases of the junction unmatched. The CDR3 spells CASSSSGKPYEQYF. The CDR3 DNA follows: TGTGCCAGCAGCTCAAGCGGGAAACCCTACGAGCAGTACTTC. Drawing the rest from reference TRBV7-2 and TRBJ2-7, the complete variable domain is GAGVSQSPSNKVTEKGKDVELRCDPISGHTALYWYRQSLGQGLEFLIYFQGNSAPDKSGLPSDRFSAERTGGSVSTLTIQRTQQEDSAVYLCASSSSGKPYEQYFGPGTRLTVT.

This chain links TRBV3-1 with TRBJ2-3; 13 nucleotides agree with TRBD2. In germline, CDR1 is LGHDT, CDR2 YNNKEL (reference sequence). J was trimmed by 2 bases and V by 1 base; bases with no gene match: 3. The CDR3 contains 17 residues. CDR3 protein: CASSQGTSGRVTDTQYF. CDR3 DNA sequence: TGTGCCAGCAGCCAAGGGACTAGCGGGAGAGTCACAGATACGCAGTATTTT.

The CDR3 protein is CASKVYGYTF. The CDR3 DNA follows: TGTGCCAGCAAAGTCTATGGCTACACCTTC. The chain joins TRBV2 to TRBJ1-2; no clear D. CDR3 size: 10 residues. The germline gives CDR1 SNHLY, CDR2 FYNNEI. With 7 bases removed from V and 4 bases from J, the gap between germline ends came to 4 bases. Complete variable domain (other parts from reference TRBV2 and TRBJ1-2): EPEVTQTPSHQVTQMGQEVILRCVPISNHLYFYWYRQILGQKVEFLVSFYNNEISEKSEIFDDQFSVERPDGSNFTLKIRSTKLEDSAMYFCASKVYGYTFGSGTRLTVV.